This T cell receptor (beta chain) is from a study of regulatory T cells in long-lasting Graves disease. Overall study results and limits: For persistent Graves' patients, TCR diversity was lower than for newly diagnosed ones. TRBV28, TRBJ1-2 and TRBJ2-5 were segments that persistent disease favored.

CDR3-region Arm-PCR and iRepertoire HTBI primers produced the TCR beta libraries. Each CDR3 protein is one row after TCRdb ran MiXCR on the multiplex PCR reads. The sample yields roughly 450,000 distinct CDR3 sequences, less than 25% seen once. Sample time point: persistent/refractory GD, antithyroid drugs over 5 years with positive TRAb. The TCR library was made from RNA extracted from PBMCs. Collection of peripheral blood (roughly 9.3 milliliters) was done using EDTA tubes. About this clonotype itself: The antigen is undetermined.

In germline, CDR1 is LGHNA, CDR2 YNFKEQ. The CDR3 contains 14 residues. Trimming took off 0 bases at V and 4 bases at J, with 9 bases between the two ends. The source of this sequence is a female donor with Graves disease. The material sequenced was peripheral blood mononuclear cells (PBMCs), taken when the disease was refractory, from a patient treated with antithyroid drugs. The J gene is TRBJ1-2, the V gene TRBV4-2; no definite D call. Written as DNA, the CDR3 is TGTGCCAGCAGCCAAGAGGTCGACATCTATGGCTACACCTTC. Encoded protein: CASSQEVDIYGYTF.